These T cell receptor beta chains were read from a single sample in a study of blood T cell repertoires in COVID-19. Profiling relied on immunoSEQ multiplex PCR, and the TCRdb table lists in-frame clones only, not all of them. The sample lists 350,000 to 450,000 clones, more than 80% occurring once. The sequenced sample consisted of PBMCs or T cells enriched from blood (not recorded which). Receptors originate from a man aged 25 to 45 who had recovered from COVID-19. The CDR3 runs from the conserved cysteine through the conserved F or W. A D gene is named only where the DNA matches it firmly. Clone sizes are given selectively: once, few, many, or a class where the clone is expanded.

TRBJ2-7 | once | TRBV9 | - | CASSYQGSYEQYF | TGTGCCAGCAGCTATCAGGGCTCCTACGAGCAGTACTTC
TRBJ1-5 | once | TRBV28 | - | CASSLDSNQPQHF | TGTGCCAGCAGTTTGGACAGTAATCAGCCCCAGCATTTT
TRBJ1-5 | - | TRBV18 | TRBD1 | CASSPLPGGTDNQPQHF | TGTGCCAGCTCACCACTCCCGGGAGGGACAGACAATCAGCCCCAGCATTTT
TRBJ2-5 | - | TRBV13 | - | CASSAHRAGGETQYF | TGTGCCAGCAGCGCCCACAGAGCGGGCGGCGAGACCCAGTACTTC
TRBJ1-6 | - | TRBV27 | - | CASSLRRGITYNSPLHF | TGTGCCAGCAGCCTCCGGCGGGGAATCACCTATAATTCACCCCTCCACTTT
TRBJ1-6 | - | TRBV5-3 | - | CVRSRAPASPLHF | TGTGTCAGAAGCCGAGCGCCGGCATCACCCCTCCACTTT
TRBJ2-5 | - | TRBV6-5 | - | CASRTAQGETQYF | TGTGCCAGCCGGACCGCCCAGGGAGAGACCCAGTACTTC
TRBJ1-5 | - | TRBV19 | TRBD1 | CASISGQGFQSAQHF | TGTGCCAGTATTTCAGGACAGGGTTTCCAATCAGCCCAGCATTTT
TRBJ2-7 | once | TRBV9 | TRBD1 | CASSSRGTGVEQYF | TGTGCCAGCAGCTCCCGTGGGACAGGGGTCGAGCAGTACTTC
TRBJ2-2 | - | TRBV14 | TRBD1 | CASSSGQERRGELFF | TGTGCCAGCAGCTCCGGACAGGAACGTCGCGGGGAGCTGTTTTTT
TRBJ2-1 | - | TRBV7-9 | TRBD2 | CASSPGLAAMREQFF | TGTGCCAGCAGCCCGGGACTAGCCGCAATGAGGGAGCAGTTCTTC
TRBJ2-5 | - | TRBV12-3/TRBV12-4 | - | CASSTDRRTQYF | TGTGCCAGCAGTACCGATCGTAGGACCCAGTACTTC
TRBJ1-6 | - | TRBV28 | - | CASRNLEESSYNSPLHF | TGTGCCAGCAGGAACCTAGAGGAGAGCTCCTATAATTCACCCCTCCACTTT
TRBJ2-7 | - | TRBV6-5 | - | CASRARIGYEQYF | TGTGCCAGCAGGGCCAGAATTGGCTACGAGCAGTACTTC
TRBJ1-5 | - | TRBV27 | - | CASSLFWAGNQPQHF | TGTGCCAGCAGTTTGTTCTGGGCAGGGAATCAGCCCCAGCATTTT
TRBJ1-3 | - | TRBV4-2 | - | CASSQEAWGGPDSGNTIYF | TGTGCCAGCAGCCAAGAGGCTTGGGGGGGACCCGACTCTGGAAACACCATATATTTT
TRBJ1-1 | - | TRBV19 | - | CASSIDRGTEAFF | TGTGCCAGTAGTATAGACCGCGGCACTGAAGCTTTCTTT
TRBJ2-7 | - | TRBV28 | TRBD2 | CASSLSYGLAYEQYF | TGTGCCAGCAGTTTAAGTTACGGACTAGCTTACGAGCAGTACTTC
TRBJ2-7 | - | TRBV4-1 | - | CASSQGTNSYEQYF | TGCGCCAGCAGCCAAGGGACAAACTCCTACGAGCAGTACTTC
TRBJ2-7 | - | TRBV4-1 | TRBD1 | CASSPAGGYEQYF | TGCGCCAGCAGCCCCGCAGGGGGCTACGAGCAGTACTTC